One sample yielded the 14 T cell receptor beta chains listed below, sequenced in a study of blood T cell repertoires in COVID-19. The repertoire was sequenced with immunoSEQ multiplex PCR; TCRdb's copy has only in-frame clones and lacks some. The sample records 140,000 or so clones, roughly four fifths being singletons. Sequences were obtained from peripheral blood. The origin of the receptors is a human donor in a cohort sampled during active COVID-19.

The chain joins TRBV7-3 to TRBJ2-2; 7 nucleotides line up with TRBD2. Trimming at V came to 8 bases and at J to 0 bases, leaving 6 bases not matched to a gene. Germline V CDR1 and CDR2: SGHTA, FQGTGA. There are 15 residues in the CDR3. The CDR3 here is CASSRGLANTGELFF. In DNA form, the CDR3 reads TGTGCCAGCTCGCGAGGACTAGCGAACACCGGGGAGCTGTTTTTT.

This chain links TRBV2 with TRBJ1-6, with D unresolved. The V and J ends lost 5 bases and 0 bases respectively, with 17 bases between them. Germline assignment: CDR1 SNHLY and CDR2 FYNNEI. The CDR3 is made up of 18 amino acids. The chain's CDR3 is CASSRELVVSSYNSPLHF. The DNA for the CDR3 is TGTGCCAGCAGTCGTGAATTAGTAGTTAGCTCCTATAATTCACCCCTCCACTTT.

The rearrangement links TRBV10-2 to TRBJ2-1; maybe TRBD2 (6 bases). V shed 3 bases and J shed 6 bases, with 21 bases lying between them. The CDR3 has 17 amino acids. Looked up from germline, CDR1 is WSHSY and CDR2 is SAAADI. This CDR3 reads CASSDLTPGLVINEQFF. CDR3 nucleotides: TGCGCCAGCAGTGATTTAACCCCGGGACTCGTAATCAATGAGCAGTTCTTC.

There are a few counts of this clone. The chain links TRBV5-1 to TRBJ1-3, with TRBD1 identical over 7 bases. CDR1 SGHRS and CDR2 YFSETQ come from the germline V gene. V lost 4 bases and J lost 0; bases outside the gene matches: 7. The CDR3 totals 16 residues. This chain's CDR3 is CASSLTGDSSGNTIYF. CDR3 nucleotide sequence: TGCGCCAGCAGCCTAACAGGGGACAGCTCTGGAAACACCATATATTTT.

V usage is TRBV4-1 and J usage is TRBJ1-4, with TRBD1 matching 9 bases. The germline CDR1 and CDR2 sequences are MGHRA and YSYEKL. V dropped 5 bases and J dropped 7; count of bases not matched to a gene: 17. The length of the CDR3 is 18 residues. The CDR3 DNA follows: TGCGCCAGCAGCGACCTCCTCCAATTACAGGGGGCTAGTGAAAAACTGTTTTTT. This sequence encodes CASSDLLQLQGASEKLFF.

The gene calls are TRBV11-3 and TRBJ2-7; tentative D call: TRBD2 (7 bases). Trimming left V 5 bases short and J 2 bases short, with 19 bases between. The CDR3 loop spans 16 amino acids. Per the germline V gene, CDR1 is SGHNT and CDR2 is YENEEA. In DNA form, the CDR3 reads TGTGCCAGCAGCCCCGAGGGGGGGATCGGTACCTACGAGCAGTACTTC. It is translated as CASSPEGGIGTYEQYF.

This chain connects TRBV9 to TRBJ1-6, with 9 bases matching TRBD1. V lost 0 bases, J lost 7 bases, and 8 bases stayed unmatched. The CDR3 runs to 17 residues. From germline, CDR1 is SGDLS and CDR2 YYNGEE. The CDR3 DNA reads as TGTGCCAGCAGCGTAGGAGGAGGGACAGGGTCCAATTCACCCCTCCACTTT. Amino acids: CASSVGGGTGSNSPLHF.

The chain carries TRBV4-1 and TRBJ2-2; perhaps TRBD2 as D (6 bases). The CDR3 runs 14 residues. The germline gives CDR1 MGHRA, CDR2 YSYEKL. Trimming stripped 6 bases from V and 2 bases from J, with 10 bases between. The CDR3 DNA reads TGCGCCAGCAGGATGGGAGGTAACACCGGGGAGCTGTTTTTT. This codes for CASRMGGNTGELFF.

The CDR3 bases are TGCGCCAGCAGCTTGGTTTGGGGAGGCTCCTACAATGAGCAGTTCTTC. Translated: CASSLVWGGSYNEQFF. J is TRBJ2-1 and V is TRBV5-1; possibly TRBD2 for D (6 bases). Looked up from germline, CDR1 is SGHRS and CDR2 is YFSETQ. Trimming took 0 bases from V and 0 from J, leaving 10 bases between them. This CDR3 is 16 amino acids long.

The chain has TRBV3-1 (or the pseudogene TRBV3-2) and TRBJ1-5, with TRBD1 identical over 7 bases. J lost 1 base, V lost 1 base, and 4 bases had no gene match. This CDR3 region has 16 residues. The germline V gene encodes CDR1 LGHDT and CDR2 YNNKEL (reference sequence). CDR3 nucleotides: TGTGCCAGCAGCCAAGGAGGGGGCTTAAGCAATCAGCCCCAGCATTTT. Encoded protein: CASSQGGGLSNQPQHF.

This rearrangement joins TRBV2 to TRBJ1-1; 9 nucleotides align to TRBD1. This CDR3 has 15 amino acids. Germline CDR1 is SNHLY and CDR2 is FYNNEI. The trim removed 3 bases at V and 0 bases at J, leaving 2 bases unmatched. DNA of the CDR3: TGTGCCAGCAGTGAGAGACAGGGGGTGAACACTGAAGCTTTCTTT. Its translation: CASSERQGVNTEAFF.

The genes are TRBV28 and TRBJ2-7; a possible D gene is TRBD1 (6 bases). With 6 bases removed from V and 3 bases from J, the gap between germline ends came to 15 bases. From germline, CDR1 is MDHEN and CDR2 SYDVKM. The CDR3 loop spans 14 amino acids. CDR3 sequence reads: CASRPWTDNYEQYF. The CDR3, as DNA: TGTGCCAGCAGACCCTGGACAGACAACTACGAGCAGTACTTC.

The genes are TRBV5-1 and TRBJ2-1; unclear D gene. Trimming removed 0 bases from V and 3 bases from J, with 7 bases in between. Germline-derived CDR1 and CDR2 are SGHRS and YFSETQ. CDR3 length: 14 amino acids. DNA for the CDR3: TGCGCCAGCAGCTTGGTATCTCTCTACAATGAGCAGTTCTTC. Residues: CASSLVSLYNEQFF.

The chain is built from TRBV5-1 and TRBJ1-2; D unresolved. V shed 0 bases and J shed 10 bases, with 10 bases lying between them. The CDR3 covers 12 residues. The germline V gene has CDR1 SGHRS and CDR2 YFSETQ. DNA of the CDR3: TGCGCCAGCAGCTTGGTATACAGCAACTACACCTTC. Protein: CASSLVYSNYTF. The full variable domain, with the rest looked up from reference TRBV5-1 and TRBJ1-2, is KAGVTQTPRYLIKTRGQQVTLSCSPISGHRSVSWYQQTPGQGLQFLFEYFSETQRNKGNFPGRFSGRQFSNSRSEMNVSTLELGDSALYLCASSLVYSNYTFGSGTRLTVV.